The rows below give T cell receptor beta chains drawn from one sample of a study of monozygotic twins with cystic fibrosis. The method was immunoSEQ multiplex PCR; TCRdb's version includes in-frame clones alone and lacks a portion of them. Among approximately 32,000 clones listed, around 96% were seen once. Sequenced: blood. The source is a girl aged 2 to 10 with cystic fibrosis. Each CDR3 is given with its conserved first and last residue. A D gene is named only where the DNA matches it firmly. Clone sizes are given selectively: once, few, many, or a class where the clone is expanded.

V,J,length,size,D,CDR3,DNA
TRBV2,TRBJ1-2,15,NA,TRBD1,CASDPGRTGGYGYTF,TGTGCCAGCGACCCTGGGAGGACAGGGGGATATGGCTACACCTTC
TRBV7-3,TRBJ2-6,16,NA,NA,CASSFPLGSGANVLTF,TGTGCCAGCAGCTTCCCCCTCGGGTCTGGGGCCAACGTCCTGACTTTC
TRBV4-1,TRBJ1-4,15,NA,TRBD1,CASSHTGGRDEKLFF,TGCGCCAGCAGCCATACAGGGGGCCGGGATGAAAAACTGTTTTTT
TRBV5-8,TRBJ1-2,12,NA,NA,CASSLQAGGIWF,TGTGCCAGCAGCTTGCAAGCCGGGGGTATTTGGTTC
TRBV28,TRBJ2-7,14,NA,NA,CASTSSSRVHEQYF,TGTGCCAGCACCTCTTCCTCCAGGGTCCACGAGCAGTACTTC
TRBV30,TRBJ1-1,18,few,TRBD1,CAWSVLGQGAFGDTEAFF,TGTGCCTGGAGTGTTTTGGGACAGGGGGCGTTTGGGGACACTGAAGCTTTCTTT
TRBV19,TRBJ1-2,13,NA,NA,CATQPSPNYGYTF,TGTGCCACCCAGCCTAGTCCTAACTATGGCTACACCTTC
TRBV15,TRBJ1-1,15,NA,NA,CATSRDRFGNTEAFF,TGTGCCACCAGCAGAGATCGATTTGGGAACACTGAAGCTTTCTTT
TRBV5-1,TRBJ1-2,15,NA,TRBD1,CASSLGQAPHYGYTF,TGCGCCAGCAGCCTTGGACAGGCACCCCACTATGGCTACACCTTC
TRBV2,TRBJ2-7,14,NA,TRBD1,CASRAGTGTYEQYF,TGTGCCAGCAGGGCCGGGACAGGGACGTACGAGCAGTACTTC
TRBV19,TRBJ1-4,13,NA,NA,CASRREGGEKLFF,TGTGCCAGTAGGCGTGAGGGCGGGGAAAAACTGTTTTTT
TRBV2,TRBJ2-7,15,NA,TRBD2,CASSERASGNYEQYF,TGTGCCAGCAGTGAAAGGGCTAGCGGGAACTACGAGCAGTACTTC
TRBV4-2,TRBJ2-7,16,NA,TRBD2,CASSSHVLAGVHEQYF,TGTGCCAGCAGCTCCCACGTCCTAGCGGGAGTTCACGAGCAGTACTTC
TRBV18,TRBJ1-3,18,NA,TRBD1,CASSPRTGSNLSGNTIYF,TGTGCCAGCTCACCTCGGACAGGGTCGAACCTCTCTGGAAACACCATATATTTT
TRBV25-1,TRBJ2-3,12,NA,NA,CASSFVGDTQYF,TGTGCCAGCAGTTTTGTTGGGGATACGCAGTATTTT
TRBV5-1,TRBJ2-5,14,NA,TRBD1,CASQRTGPRETQYF,TGCGCCAGCCAAAGGACAGGGCCACGAGAGACCCAGTACTTC
TRBV29-1,TRBJ1-4,16,once,NA,CSVEDEGATRGEKLFF,TGCAGCGTTGAAGACGAAGGGGCGACTCGAGGGGAAAAACTGTTTTTT
TRBV5-1,TRBJ1-1,15,NA,NA,CASSLGTATNTEAFF,TGCGCCAGCAGCTTGGGGACAGCGACGAACACTGAAGCTTTCTTT
TRBV5-4,TRBJ2-2,18,once,TRBD2,CASSPLASLAGETGELFF,TGTGCCAGCAGCCCACTTGCCTCATTAGCGGGAGAAACCGGGGAGCTGTTTTTT
TRBV7-9,TRBJ1-1,13,NA,NA,CASSLKQNTEAFF,TGTGCCAGCAGCTTGAAGCAGAACACTGAAGCTTTCTTT
TRBV5-1,TRBJ2-3,15,once,TRBD2,CASSALAEFTDTQYF,TGCGCCAGCAGCGCTCTAGCGGAGTTCACAGATACGCAGTATTTT
TRBV27,TRBJ2-5,12,NA,NA,CASSLEGETQYF,TGTGCCAGCAGTTTGGAGGGAGAGACCCAGTACTTC
TRBV4-1,TRBJ1-2,15,NA,NA,CASSQVGVGRYGYTF,TGCGCCAGCAGCCAAGTAGGCGTGGGCCGGTATGGCTACACCTTC
TRBV14,TRBJ2-1,13,NA,NA,CASSRSGAGVPFF,TGTGCCAGCAGCCGATCCGGCGCAGGGGTTCCGTTCTTC
TRBV28,TRBJ2-1,15,NA,NA,CASSPWGSDYNEQFF,TGTGCCAGCAGTCCTTGGGGTAGCGATTACAATGAGCAGTTCTTC
TRBV9,TRBJ2-7,14,NA,NA,CASSVDTGTYEQYF,TGTGCCAGCAGCGTAGACACGGGTACCTACGAGCAGTACTTC
TRBV19,TRBJ1-1,13,NA,NA,CASSIGMNTEAFF,TGTGCCAGTAGTATCGGTATGAACACTGAAGCTTTCTTT
TRBV5-4,TRBJ2-1,13,NA,NA,CASSLDAVREQFF,TGTGCCAGCAGCTTAGACGCGGTTAGAGAGCAGTTCTTC
TRBV19,TRBJ1-1,14,once,NA,CASRVTGGSTEAFF,TGTGCCAGTAGGGTTACGGGGGGCAGCACTGAAGCTTTCTTT
TRBV11-2,TRBJ1-2,12,NA,NA,CASSLAGYGYTF,TGTGCCAGCAGCTTAGCAGGTTATGGCTACACCTTC
TRBV9,TRBJ1-2,14,NA,NA,CASSVGTAPGGYTF,TGTGCCAGCAGCGTAGGGACCGCCCCGGGGGGCTACACCTTC
TRBV14,TRBJ1-1,16,NA,NA,CASSQDWNRMNTEAFF,TGTGCCAGCAGCCAAGATTGGAACAGAATGAACACTGAAGCTTTCTTT
TRBV30,TRBJ2-3,13,NA,NA,CAWSPGKADTQYF,TGTGCCTGGAGTCCAGGGAAAGCAGATACGCAGTATTTT
TRBV18,TRBJ1-5,13,NA,NA,CASSPGGNQPQHF,TGTGCCAGCTCCCCGGGGGGGAACCAGCCCCAGCATTTT
TRBV18,TRBJ1-2,14,NA,NA,CASSSDGANYGYTF,TGTGCCAGCTCCTCGGACGGCGCTAACTATGGCTACACCTTC
TRBV6-5,TRBJ1-1,14,NA,NA,CASTQSFMNTEAFF,TGTGCCAGCACCCAGAGTTTTATGAACACTGAAGCTTTCTTT
TRBV30,TRBJ1-5,15,NA,TRBD1,CAWSVVAGGGQPQHF,TGTGCCTGGAGTGTAGTGGCAGGGGGCGGCCAGCCCCAGCATTTT
TRBV27,TRBJ2-7,13,NA,NA,CASSMGTGYEQYF,TGTGCCAGCAGTATGGGTACAGGATACGAGCAGTACTTC
TRBV30,TRBJ1-2,11,NA,NA,CAWSRQGLYTF,TGTGCCTGGAGTAGGCAGGGGCTGTACACCTTC
TRBV5-1,TRBJ1-1,13,once,TRBD1,CASSLDRVTEAFF,TGCGCCAGCAGCTTAGACAGGGTAACTGAAGCTTTCTTT
TRBV18,TRBJ2-5,15,NA,NA,CASSVPGSPQETQYF,TGTGCCAGCTCAGTCCCCGGCAGTCCCCAAGAGACCCAGTACTTC
TRBV6-5,TRBJ2-7,13,NA,NA,CASSYALGYEQYF,TGTGCCAGCAGTTACGCACTAGGCTACGAGCAGTACTTC
TRBV7-9,TRBJ2-1,16,NA,TRBD2,CASSLGVIASGRWLFF,TGTGCCAGCAGCTTGGGGGTGATAGCTAGCGGGAGATGGCTGTTCTTC
TRBV7-8,TRBJ2-3,16,once,TRBD2,CASSLILAGGTDTQYF,TGTGCCAGCAGCTTGATTCTAGCGGGTGGCACAGATACGCAGTATTTT
TRBV15,TRBJ1-6,19,NA,NA,CATSRDTTKSWTYNSPLHF,TGTGCCACCAGCAGAGACACGACAAAATCATGGACTTATAATTCACCCCTCCACTTT
TRBV7-8,TRBJ2-5,17,NA,NA,CASSLNSVLRAVETQYF,TGTGCCAGCAGCTTAAATTCGGTGCTGAGGGCCGTAGAGACCCAGTACTTC
TRBV10-2,TRBJ1-4,14,NA,TRBD1,CASSERTGPEKLFF,TGCGCCAGCAGTGAAAGGACAGGGCCTGAAAAACTGTTTTTT
TRBV30,TRBJ1-3,11,NA,NA,CAWQSGNTIYF,TGTGCCTGGCAGAGTGGAAACACCATATATTTT
TRBV28,TRBJ2-5,13,NA,TRBD2,CASSREGGETQYF,TGTGCCAGCAGTCGGGAGGGCGGGGAGACCCAGTACTTC
TRBV6-6,TRBJ1-6,13,NA,NA,CASSYRSNSPLHF,TGTGCCAGCAGTTATAGGTCGAATTCACCCCTCCACTTT
TRBV27,TRBJ2-3,15,NA,TRBD2,CASSPTSVSTDTQYF,TGTGCCAGCAGTCCCACTAGCGTAAGCACAGATACGCAGTATTTT
TRBV29-1,TRBJ1-1,13,NA,NA,CSAGQGYDTEAFF,TGCAGCGCCGGGCAGGGATATGACACTGAAGCTTTCTTT
TRBV29-1,TRBJ1-1,16,NA,NA,CSVAAQSGTLNTEAFF,TGCAGCGTTGCAGCCCAATCCGGGACATTGAACACTGAAGCTTTCTTT
TRBV9,TRBJ1-1,15,NA,NA,CASSAGPRKKDEAFF,TGTGCCAGCAGCGCGGGACCGCGAAAGAAAGATGAAGCTTTCTTT